This is a list of T cell receptor beta chains from one sample in a study of T cell responses to AZD1222 COVID-19 vaccine. The repertoire was sequenced with immunoSEQ multiplex PCR; TCRdb's copy has only in-frame clones and lacks some. The profile shows about 31,000 clones, roughly 90% of them singletons. Material: peripheral blood, obtained 28 days after the second AZD1222 dose. These receptors were taken from an adult who received the AZD1222 COVID-19 vaccine. Both conserved end residues are part of each CDR3. Each record gives: clone size, V gene, D gene, J gene, CDR3 DNA, CDR3 protein. A D gene is named only where the DNA matches it firmly. Rows may omit the clone size; those that give it use once, few, many or a size class.

size: -; V: TRBV7-9; D: -; J: TRBJ2-5; DNA: TGTGCCAGCAGCCTTGACTCCGTGGCCCAGTACTTC; CDR3: CASSLDSVAQYF
size: -; V: TRBV5-8; D: -; J: TRBJ1-3; DNA: TGTGCCAGCAGGGGAGGGAGCGACTTCTCTGGAAACACCATATATTTT; CDR3: CASRGGSDFSGNTIYF
size: -; V: TRBV18; D: TRBD1; J: TRBJ2-7; DNA: TGTGCCAGCTCACCAGACTCCGGGACAGGGGTATACGAGCAGTACTTC; CDR3: CASSPDSGTGVYEQYF
size: -; V: TRBV19; D: -; J: TRBJ1-5; DNA: TGTGCCAGTAGTACGACGGGGCCAAGCAATCAGCCCCAGCATTTT; CDR3: CASSTTGPSNQPQHF
size: -; V: TRBV3-1/TRBV3-2; D: TRBD2; J: TRBJ2-7; DNA: TGTGCCAGCAGCCAAGGACGGGGGGGAGCCTACGAGCAGTACTTC; CDR3: CASSQGRGGAYEQYF
size: -; V: TRBV6-1; D: TRBD2; J: TRBJ2-1; DNA: TGTGCCAGCAGTGAAGGGGCCTCTCCGGGACTACCCGACCCTGAGCAGTTCTTC; CDR3: CASSEGASPGLPDPEQFF
size: -; V: TRBV9; D: -; J: TRBJ1-2; DNA: TGTGCCAGCAGCCCCGGGGGGTCTGGCTACACCTTC; CDR3: CASSPGGSGYTF
size: -; V: TRBV5-6; D: TRBD1; J: TRBJ2-7; DNA: TGTGCCAGCAGCTTGGTGGGGACAGGCCCGACCTACGAGCAGTACTTC; CDR3: CASSLVGTGPTYEQYF
size: medium-sized; V: TRBV4-2; D: TRBD1; J: TRBJ2-7; DNA: TGTGCCAGCAGCCCGACAGGGTCCTACGAGCAGTACTTC; CDR3: CASSPTGSYEQYF
size: -; V: TRBV6-5; D: TRBD1; J: TRBJ1-6; DNA: TGTGCCAGCAGTTCACCCGGACAGGGAAAAACGCCCCTCCACTTT; CDR3: CASSSPGQGKTPLHF
size: -; V: TRBV5-1; D: TRBD1; J: TRBJ2-1; DNA: TGCGCCAGCGTCCCACAGGGGGCATTCGATGAGCAGTTCTTC; CDR3: CASVPQGAFDEQFF
size: -; V: TRBV6-5; D: -; J: TRBJ1-6; DNA: TGTGCCAGCTCAACCGGGACACCTAATTCACCCCTCCACTTT; CDR3: CASSTGTPNSPLHF
size: once; V: TRBV29-1; D: -; J: TRBJ2-1; DNA: TGCAGCGTCCAGAGGGACTTTGGTCGCAATGAGCAGTTCTTC; CDR3: CSVQRDFGRNEQFF
size: few; V: TRBV7-8; D: -; J: TRBJ2-7; DNA: TGTGCCAGCAGCTCGACACTCCGAAGTAACGAGCAGTACTTC; CDR3: CASSSTLRSNEQYF
size: -; V: TRBV5-8; D: -; J: TRBJ2-2; DNA: TGTGCCAGCAGCTTGCGCAGGGGAATGGCCGGGGAGCTGTTTTTT; CDR3: CASSLRRGMAGELFF
size: -; V: TRBV6-2/TRBV6-3; D: -; J: TRBJ1-5; DNA: TGTGCCAGCAGTCTGGGTACTGGGGCGAATCCTAGCAATCAGCCCCAGCATTTT; CDR3: CASSLGTGANPSNQPQHF
size: -; V: TRBV19; D: -; J: TRBJ1-6; DNA: TGTGCCAGTAGTGGGATCAGACGGGATAGCTCCTATAATTCACCCCTCCACTTT; CDR3: CASSGIRRDSSYNSPLHF
size: -; V: TRBV5-4; D: -; J: TRBJ1-1; DNA: TGTGCCAGCAAACAAAACTCCATGAACACTGAAGCTTTCTTT; CDR3: CASKQNSMNTEAFF
size: once; V: TRBV18; D: TRBD1; J: TRBJ2-4; DNA: TGTGCCAGCTCACCACCGGGACAGGGGGCAATAAACATTCAGTACTTC; CDR3: CASSPPGQGAINIQYF
size: -; V: TRBV5-4; D: TRBD1; J: TRBJ1-2; DNA: TGTGCCAGCAGCGAAGGGACAGGGGGTATCTATGGCTACACCTTC; CDR3: CASSEGTGGIYGYTF
size: -; V: TRBV14; D: -; J: TRBJ1-5; DNA: TGTGCCAGCAGCCACAGGGACAATAAGAACATCCAGCCCCAGCATTTT; CDR3: CASSHRDNKNIQPQHF
size: -; V: TRBV7-2; D: -; J: TRBJ2-5; DNA: TGTGCCAGCAGGGACTTAGGGGTATTCGGGGAGACCCAGTACTTC; CDR3: CASRDLGVFGETQYF
size: -; V: TRBV7-9; D: -; J: TRBJ2-1; DNA: TGTGCCAGCAGCTCAAAGGGGAGCGGTCCCGGCAATGAGCAGTTCTTC; CDR3: CASSSKGSGPGNEQFF
size: -; V: TRBV19; D: -; J: TRBJ2-2; DNA: TGTGCCAGTAGTATAGTACTGGGATCGAACACCGGGGAGCTGTTTTTT; CDR3: CASSIVLGSNTGELFF
size: -; V: TRBV18; D: -; J: TRBJ1-3; DNA: TGTGCCAGCTCCCCGGATTCCGGAAACACCATATATTTT; CDR3: CASSPDSGNTIYF
size: -; V: TRBV4-3; D: -; J: TRBJ2-1; DNA: TGCGCCAGCAGCCAAGATACCGCTAATAAGTACAATGAGCAGTTCTTC; CDR3: CASSQDTANKYNEQFF
size: -; V: TRBV7-9; D: -; J: TRBJ1-6; DNA: TGTGCCAGCAGCTCCTTTAGTGTTCCTGGTTCACCCCTCCACTTT; CDR3: CASSSFSVPGSPLHF
size: -; V: TRBV13; D: -; J: TRBJ2-7; DNA: TGTGCCAGCAGCTTAGCGGTCTCTTCCTACGAGCAGTACTTC; CDR3: CASSLAVSSYEQYF
size: once; V: TRBV5-1; D: TRBD1; J: TRBJ2-1; DNA: TGCGCCAGCAGCTTGGCCGCAGGACAGGGAGTTCAGGGTGAGCAGTTCTTC; CDR3: CASSLAAGQGVQGEQFF
size: -; V: TRBV5-1; D: TRBD1; J: TRBJ1-1; DNA: TGCGCCAGCAGCCGGACAGGGGCGCTCTACACTGAAGCTTTCTTT; CDR3: CASSRTGALYTEAFF
size: few; V: TRBV5-1; D: -; J: TRBJ1-1; DNA: TGCGCCAGCAGCCGGGGTGGGGACGCCACTGAAGCTTTCTTT; CDR3: CASSRGGDATEAFF
size: -; V: TRBV3-1/TRBV3-2; D: -; J: TRBJ2-4; DNA: TGTGCCAGCAGCCACACCAGAGGAGCTCTAGCCAAAAACATTCAGTACTTC; CDR3: CASSHTRGALAKNIQYF
size: -; V: TRBV9; D: -; J: TRBJ2-2; DNA: TGTGCCAGCAGCCCAATGAGATGGGGCACCGGGGAGCTGTTTTTT; CDR3: CASSPMRWGTGELFF
size: -; V: TRBV5-4; D: -; J: TRBJ2-3; DNA: TGTGCCAGCAGCTTGGCAGGGCAGGGGGGAGATACGCAGTATTTT; CDR3: CASSLAGQGGDTQYF
size: -; V: TRBV6-5; D: -; J: TRBJ1-2; DNA: TGTGCCAGCAGTTACTCGACCGGGACTTATGGCTACACCTTC; CDR3: CASSYSTGTYGYTF
size: -; V: TRBV7-8; D: TRBD2; J: TRBJ2-1; DNA: TGTGCCAGCGGAAGAAGACCGGGACTAGCGGGGGGGCCGGGGTTCTACAATGAGCAGTTCTTC; CDR3: CASGRRPGLAGGPGFYNEQFF
size: -; V: TRBV19; D: -; J: TRBJ1-1; DNA: TGTGCCAGTAGTATTGGCCCCCAACGAAACACTGAAGCTTTCTTT; CDR3: CASSIGPQRNTEAFF
size: -; V: TRBV18; D: -; J: TRBJ1-2; DNA: TGTGCCAGCTCACCCGCCGGGCAGTCTAACTATGGCTACACCTTC; CDR3: CASSPAGQSNYGYTF
size: -; V: TRBV28; D: TRBD1; J: TRBJ1-2; DNA: TGTGCCAGCAGTTTCCATCACAGGGGAGGAGATGGCTACACCTTC; CDR3: CASSFHHRGGDGYTF
size: -; V: TRBV14; D: TRBD2; J: TRBJ2-5; DNA: TGTGCCAGCAGCCAAGTAGGTAGTAGCGGGGCTGGCAAGGAGACCCAGTACTTC; CDR3: CASSQVGSSGAGKETQYF
size: once; V: TRBV9; D: TRBD1; J: TRBJ1-4; DNA: TGTGCCAGCAGCGCCTTGACAGGGGGTTCGCCTAATGAAAAACTGTTTTTT; CDR3: CASSALTGGSPNEKLFF
size: -; V: TRBV18; D: -; J: TRBJ1-3; DNA: TGTGCCAGCTCACCCCCGGGCGCCGCTGGAAACACCATATATTTT; CDR3: CASSPPGAAGNTIYF
size: -; V: TRBV5-1; D: -; J: TRBJ2-2; DNA: TGCGCCAGCAGCTTGGGGGTAGCAGACACCGGGGAGCTGTTTTTT; CDR3: CASSLGVADTGELFF
size: -; V: TRBV4-2; D: TRBD2; J: TRBJ2-1; DNA: TGTGCCAGCAGCCAAAGATCTGGCGGGGGATTATATGAGCAGTTCTTC; CDR3: CASSQRSGGGLYEQFF
size: -; V: TRBV20-1; D: -; J: TRBJ2-1; DNA: TGCAGTGCTAGTACCCGGGGAGAGCAGTTCTTC; CDR3: CSASTRGEQFF
size: -; V: TRBV9; D: -; J: TRBJ2-7; DNA: TGTGCCAGCAGCGTAAGTTCTAGTTTTTCGGGCTCCTACGAGCAGTACTTC; CDR3: CASSVSSSFSGSYEQYF
size: -; V: TRBV20-1; D: -; J: TRBJ2-1; DNA: TGCAGTTGGGGGCAGGAGCAGTTCTTC; CDR3: CSWGQEQFF
size: -; V: TRBV21-1; D: -; J: TRBJ2-4; DNA: TGTGCCAGCAGCAAAGTGCCCATAGCCAAAAACATTCAGTACTTC; CDR3: CASSKVPIAKNIQYF
size: -; V: TRBV3-1/TRBV3-2; D: TRBD1; J: TRBJ1-2; DNA: TGTGCCAGCAGCCGTAACAGGGGAGGTAATATTGGCTACACCTTC; CDR3: CASSRNRGGNIGYTF
size: -; V: TRBV7-2; D: -; J: TRBJ2-2; DNA: TGTGCCAGCAGGTCCGGGACGGGGAACACCGGGGAGCTGTTTTTT; CDR3: CASRSGTGNTGELFF
size: -; V: TRBV6-5; D: -; J: TRBJ1-1; DNA: TGTGCCAGCAGTTACGCAGGGGCGAACACTGAAGCTTTCTTT; CDR3: CASSYAGANTEAFF
size: -; V: TRBV11-2; D: -; J: TRBJ2-1; DNA: TGTGCCAGCAGCTTAGATCCCGGCCGGACTAATGAGCAGTTCTTC; CDR3: CASSLDPGRTNEQFF
size: once; V: TRBV9; D: -; J: TRBJ2-3; DNA: TGTGCCAGCAGCGGTGGTTCCCTTAGCACAGATACGCAGTATTTT; CDR3: CASSGGSLSTDTQYF
size: -; V: TRBV3-1/TRBV3-2; D: -; J: TRBJ1-2; DNA: TGTGCCAGCAGCCATTTACCGAGACAAACAACTAACTATGGCTACACCTTC; CDR3: CASSHLPRQTTNYGYTF
size: -; V: TRBV18; D: TRBD1; J: TRBJ1-2; DNA: TGTGCCAGCTCACCACAGGGGGCGACGGACTATGGCTACACCTTC; CDR3: CASSPQGATDYGYTF
size: -; V: TRBV18; D: -; J: TRBJ1-1; DNA: TGTGCCAGCTCAGCCAGGGGCGCCGACACTGAAGCTTTCTTT; CDR3: CASSARGADTEAFF